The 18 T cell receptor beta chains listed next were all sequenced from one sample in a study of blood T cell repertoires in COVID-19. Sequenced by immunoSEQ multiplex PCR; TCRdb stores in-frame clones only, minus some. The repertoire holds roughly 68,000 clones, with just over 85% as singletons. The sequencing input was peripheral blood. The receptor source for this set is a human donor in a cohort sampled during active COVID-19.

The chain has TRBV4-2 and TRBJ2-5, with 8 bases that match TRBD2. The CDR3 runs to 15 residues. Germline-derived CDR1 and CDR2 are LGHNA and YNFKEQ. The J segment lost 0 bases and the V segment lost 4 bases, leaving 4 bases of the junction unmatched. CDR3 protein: CASSLETSDQETQYF. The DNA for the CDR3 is TGTGCCAGCAGCCTAGAGACTAGCGACCAAGAGACCCAGTACTTC.

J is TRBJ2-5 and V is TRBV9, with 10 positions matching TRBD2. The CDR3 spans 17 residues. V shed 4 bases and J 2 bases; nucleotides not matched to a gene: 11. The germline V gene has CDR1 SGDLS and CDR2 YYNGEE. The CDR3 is CASSPRASGSRQETQYF. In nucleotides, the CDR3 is TGTGCCAGCAGCCCAAGGGCTAGCGGGAGTCGTCAAGAGACCCAGTACTTC.

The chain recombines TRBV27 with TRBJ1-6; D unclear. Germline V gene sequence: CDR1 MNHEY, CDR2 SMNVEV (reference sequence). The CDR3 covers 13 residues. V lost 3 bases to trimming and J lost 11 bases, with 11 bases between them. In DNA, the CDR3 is TGTGCCAGCAGTTTCGGTGGGGAGACACCCCTCCACTTT. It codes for CASSFGGETPLHF.

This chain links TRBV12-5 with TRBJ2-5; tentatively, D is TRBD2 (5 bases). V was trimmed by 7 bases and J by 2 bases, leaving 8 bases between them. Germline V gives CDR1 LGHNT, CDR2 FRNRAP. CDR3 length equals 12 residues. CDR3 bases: TGTGCTAGTGTACGGGAACAAGAGACCCAGTACTTC. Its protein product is CASVREQETQYF.

The CDR3 reads CASSQSRGISTDTQYF. Here the CDR3 DNA reads TGTGCCAGCAGCCAGTCCCGGGGGATTAGCACAGATACGCAGTATTTT. The chain has TRBV3-1 (or the pseudogene TRBV3-2) and TRBJ2-3, with D perhaps matching TRBD2 (6 bases). The germline V gene has CDR1 LGHDT and CDR2 YNNKEL (reference sequence). The CDR3 sequence is 16 residues long. V was cut by 3 bases and J by 0 bases, with 13 bases left in between.

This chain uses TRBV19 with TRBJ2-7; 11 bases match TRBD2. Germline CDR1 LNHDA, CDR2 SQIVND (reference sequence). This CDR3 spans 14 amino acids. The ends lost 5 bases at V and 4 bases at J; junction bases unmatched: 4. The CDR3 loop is CASSVAGGPYEQYF. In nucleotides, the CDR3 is TGTGCCAGTAGTGTAGCGGGAGGGCCATACGAGCAGTACTTC. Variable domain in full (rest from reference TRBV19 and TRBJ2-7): DGGITQSPKYLFRKEGQNVTLSCEQNLNHDAMYWYRQDPGQGLRLIYYSQIVNDFQKGDIAEGYSVSREKKESFPLTVTSAQKNPTAFYLCASSVAGGPYEQYFGPGTRLTVT.

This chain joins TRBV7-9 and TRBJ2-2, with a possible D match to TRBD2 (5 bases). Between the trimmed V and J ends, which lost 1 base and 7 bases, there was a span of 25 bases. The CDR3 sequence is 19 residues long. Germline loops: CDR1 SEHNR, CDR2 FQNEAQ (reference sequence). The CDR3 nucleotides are TGTGCCAGCAGCTTAGTTAGGGCAGCCAACCTCAACGGAGGCGGGGAGCTGTTTTTT. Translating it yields CASSLVRAANLNGGGELFF.

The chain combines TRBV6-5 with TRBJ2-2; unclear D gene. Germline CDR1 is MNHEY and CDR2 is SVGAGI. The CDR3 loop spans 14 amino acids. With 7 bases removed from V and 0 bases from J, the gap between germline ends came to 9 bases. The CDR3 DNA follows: TGTGCCAGCACGAAGAGAACGAACACCGGGGAGCTGTTTTTT. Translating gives CASTKRTNTGELFF.

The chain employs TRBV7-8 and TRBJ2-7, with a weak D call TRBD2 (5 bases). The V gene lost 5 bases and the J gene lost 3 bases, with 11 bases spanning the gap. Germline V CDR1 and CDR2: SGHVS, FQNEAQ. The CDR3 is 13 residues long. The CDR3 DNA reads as TGTGCCAGCAGCCGAAGCGGATTCTACGAGCAGTACTTC. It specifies CASSRSGFYEQYF.

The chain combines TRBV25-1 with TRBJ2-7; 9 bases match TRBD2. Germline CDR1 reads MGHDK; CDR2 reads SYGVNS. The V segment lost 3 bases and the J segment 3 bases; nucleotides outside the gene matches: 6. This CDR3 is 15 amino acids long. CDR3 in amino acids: CASSDPSGVSYEQYF. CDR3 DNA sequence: TGTGCCAGCAGTGATCCTAGCGGGGTCAGCTACGAGCAGTACTTC.

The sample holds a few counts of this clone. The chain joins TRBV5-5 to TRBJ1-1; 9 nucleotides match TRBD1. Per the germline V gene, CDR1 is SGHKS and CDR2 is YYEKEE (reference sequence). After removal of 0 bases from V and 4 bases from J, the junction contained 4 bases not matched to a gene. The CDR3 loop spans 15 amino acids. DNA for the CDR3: TGTGCCAGCAGCTTGGGGACAGGGGCCCCCACTGAAGCTTTCTTT. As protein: CASSLGTGAPTEAFF.

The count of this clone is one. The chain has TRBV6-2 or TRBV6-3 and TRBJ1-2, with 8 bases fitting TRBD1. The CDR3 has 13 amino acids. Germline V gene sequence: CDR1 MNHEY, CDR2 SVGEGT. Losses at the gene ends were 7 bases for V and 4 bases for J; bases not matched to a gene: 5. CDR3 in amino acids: CASNPTGAYGYTF. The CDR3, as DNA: TGTGCCAGCAACCCGACAGGGGCCTATGGCTACACCTTC.

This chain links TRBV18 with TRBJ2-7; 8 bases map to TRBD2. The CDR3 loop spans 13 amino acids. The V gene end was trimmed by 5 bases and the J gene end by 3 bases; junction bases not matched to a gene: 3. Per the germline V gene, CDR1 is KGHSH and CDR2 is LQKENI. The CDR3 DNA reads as TGTGCCAGCTCAAAAACTAGCGGCTACGAGCAGTACTTC. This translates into CASSKTSGYEQYF.

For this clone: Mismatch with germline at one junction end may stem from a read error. CDR3 residues: CASSQEGSRNTIYF. Here the CDR3 DNA reads TGTGCCAGCAGCCAAGAGGGCTCTCGAAACACCATATATTTT. The V gene is TRBV3-1 (or the pseudogene TRBV3-2), the J gene TRBJ1-3; D uncertain. Germline V gene lookup returns CDR1 LGHDT and CDR2 YNNKEL (reference sequence). This CDR3 comprises 14 residues.

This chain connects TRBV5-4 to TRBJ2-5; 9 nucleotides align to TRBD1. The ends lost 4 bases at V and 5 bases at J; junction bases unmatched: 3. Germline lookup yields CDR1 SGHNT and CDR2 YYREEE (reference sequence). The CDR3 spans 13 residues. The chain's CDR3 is CASSLDRGETQYF. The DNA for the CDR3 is TGTGCCAGCAGCCTTGACAGGGGGGAGACCCAGTACTTC. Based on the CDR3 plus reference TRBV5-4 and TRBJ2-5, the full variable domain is ETGVTQSPTHLIKTRGQQVTLRCSSQSGHNTVSWYQQALGQGPQFIFQYYREEENGRGNFPPRFSGLQFPNYSSELNVNALELDDSALYLCASSLDRGETQYFGPGTRLLVL.

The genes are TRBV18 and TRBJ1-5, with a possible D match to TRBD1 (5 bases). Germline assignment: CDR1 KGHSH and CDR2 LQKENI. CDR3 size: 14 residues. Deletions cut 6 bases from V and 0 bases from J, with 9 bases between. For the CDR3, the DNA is TGTGCCAGCTCCCAGGGTAATAGCAATCAGCCCCAGCATTTT. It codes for CASSQGNSNQPQHF.

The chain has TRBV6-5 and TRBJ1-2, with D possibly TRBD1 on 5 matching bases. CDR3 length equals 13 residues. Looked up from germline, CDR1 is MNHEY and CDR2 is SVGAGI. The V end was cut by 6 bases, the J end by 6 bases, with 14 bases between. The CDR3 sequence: CASRPPGEHGYTF. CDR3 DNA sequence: TGTGCCAGCAGACCCCCGGGGGAGCATGGCTACACCTTC.

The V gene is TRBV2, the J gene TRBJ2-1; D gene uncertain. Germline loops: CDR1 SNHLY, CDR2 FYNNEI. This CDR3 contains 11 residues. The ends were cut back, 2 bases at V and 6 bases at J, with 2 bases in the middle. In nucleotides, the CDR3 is TGTGCCAGCAGTGAACGCAATGAGCAGTTCTTC. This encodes CASSERNEQFF. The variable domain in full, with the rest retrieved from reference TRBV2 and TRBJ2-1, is EPEVTQTPSHQVTQMGQEVILRCVPISNHLYFYWYRQILGQKVEFLVSFYNNEISEKSEIFDDQFSVERPDGSNFTLKIRSTKLEDSAMYFCASSERNEQFFGPGTRLTVL.